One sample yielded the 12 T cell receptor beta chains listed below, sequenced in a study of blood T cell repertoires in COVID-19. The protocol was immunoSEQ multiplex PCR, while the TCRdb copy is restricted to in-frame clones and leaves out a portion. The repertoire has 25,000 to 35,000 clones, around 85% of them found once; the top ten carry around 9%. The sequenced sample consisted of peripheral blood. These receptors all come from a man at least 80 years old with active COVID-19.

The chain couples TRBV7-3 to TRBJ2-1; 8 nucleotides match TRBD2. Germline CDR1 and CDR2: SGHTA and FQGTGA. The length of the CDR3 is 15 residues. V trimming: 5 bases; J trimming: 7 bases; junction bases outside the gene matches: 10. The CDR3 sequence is CASSAGWRGVNEQFF. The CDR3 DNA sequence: TGTGCCAGCAGCGCCGGGTGGCGGGGGGTAAATGAGCAGTTCTTC.

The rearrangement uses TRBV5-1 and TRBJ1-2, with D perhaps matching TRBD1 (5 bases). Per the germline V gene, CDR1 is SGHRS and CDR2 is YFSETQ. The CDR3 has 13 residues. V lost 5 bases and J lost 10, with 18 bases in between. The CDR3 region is CASSSDGAGSYTF. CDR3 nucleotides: TGCGCCAGCAGTTCCGATGGGGCAGGGTCCTACACCTTC.

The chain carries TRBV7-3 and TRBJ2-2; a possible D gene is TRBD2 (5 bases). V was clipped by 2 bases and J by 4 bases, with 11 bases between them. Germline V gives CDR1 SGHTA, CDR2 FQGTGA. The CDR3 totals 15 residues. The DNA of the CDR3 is TGTGCCAGCAGCTTACGGGGAGTCGGCACCGGGGAGCTGTTTTTT. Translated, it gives CASSLRGVGTGELFF.

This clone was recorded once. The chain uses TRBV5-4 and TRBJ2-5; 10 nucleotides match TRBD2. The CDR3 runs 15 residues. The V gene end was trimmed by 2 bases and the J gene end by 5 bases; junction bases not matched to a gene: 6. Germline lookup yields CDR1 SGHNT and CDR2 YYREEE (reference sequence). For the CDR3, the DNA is TGTGCCAGCAGCTTTCTCCTAGCGGGGGAGGAGACCCAGTACTTC. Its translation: CASSFLLAGEETQYF.

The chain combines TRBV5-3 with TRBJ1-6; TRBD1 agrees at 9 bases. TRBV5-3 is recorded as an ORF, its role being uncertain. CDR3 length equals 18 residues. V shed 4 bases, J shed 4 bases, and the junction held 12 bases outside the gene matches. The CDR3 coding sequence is TGTGCCAGAAGCCCGGGACAGGGCCAATCGATTTATAATTCACCCCTCCACTTT. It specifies CARSPGQGQSIYNSPLHF.

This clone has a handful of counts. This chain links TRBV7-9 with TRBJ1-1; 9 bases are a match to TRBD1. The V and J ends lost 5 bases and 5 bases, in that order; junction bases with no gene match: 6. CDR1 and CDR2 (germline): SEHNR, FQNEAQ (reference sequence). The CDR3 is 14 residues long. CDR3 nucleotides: TGTGCCAGCAGCAAAACAGGGGGCGAGACTGAAGCTTTCTTT. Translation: CASSKTGGETEAFF. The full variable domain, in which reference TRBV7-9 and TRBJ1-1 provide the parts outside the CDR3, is DTGVSQNPRHKITKRGQNVTFRCDPISEHNRLYWYRQTLGQGPEFLTYFQNEAQLEKSRLLSDRFSAERPKGSFSTLEIQRTEQGDSAMYLCASSKTGGETEAFFGQGTRLTVV.

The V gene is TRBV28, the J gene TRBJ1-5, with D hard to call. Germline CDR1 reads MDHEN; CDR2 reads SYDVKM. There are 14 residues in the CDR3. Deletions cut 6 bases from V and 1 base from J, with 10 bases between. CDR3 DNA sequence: TGTGCCAGCAGCCAACAGTCCAGCAATCAGCCCCAGCATTTT. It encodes CASSQQSSNQPQHF.

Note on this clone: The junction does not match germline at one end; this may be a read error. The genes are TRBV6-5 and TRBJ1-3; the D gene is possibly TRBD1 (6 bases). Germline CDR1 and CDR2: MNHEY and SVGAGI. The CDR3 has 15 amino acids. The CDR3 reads CASSTSRGSRNTIYF. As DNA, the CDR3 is TGTGCCAGCAGCACCTCCAGGGGCTCTAGAAACACCATATATTTT.

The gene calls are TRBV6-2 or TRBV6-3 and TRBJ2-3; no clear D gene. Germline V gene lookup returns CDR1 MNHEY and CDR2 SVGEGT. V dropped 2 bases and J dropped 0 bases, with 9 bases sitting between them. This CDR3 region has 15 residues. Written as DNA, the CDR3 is TGTGCCAGCAGTTACGTCTTGTCTAGCACAGATACGCAGTATTTT. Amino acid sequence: CASSYVLSSTDTQYF.

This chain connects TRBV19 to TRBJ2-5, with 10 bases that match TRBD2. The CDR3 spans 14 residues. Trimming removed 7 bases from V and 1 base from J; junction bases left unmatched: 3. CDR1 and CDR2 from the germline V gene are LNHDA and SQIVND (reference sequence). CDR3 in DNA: TGTGCCAGTAACGAGCGGGGGGGCCAAGAGACCCAGTACTTC. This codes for CASNERGGQETQYF.

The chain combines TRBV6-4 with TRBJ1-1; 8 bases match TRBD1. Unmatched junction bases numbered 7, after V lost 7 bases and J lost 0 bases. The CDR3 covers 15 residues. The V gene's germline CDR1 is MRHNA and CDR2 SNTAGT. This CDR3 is CASTLRGLMNTEAFF. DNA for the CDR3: TGTGCCAGCACACTCAGGGGGCTAATGAACACTGAAGCTTTCTTT.

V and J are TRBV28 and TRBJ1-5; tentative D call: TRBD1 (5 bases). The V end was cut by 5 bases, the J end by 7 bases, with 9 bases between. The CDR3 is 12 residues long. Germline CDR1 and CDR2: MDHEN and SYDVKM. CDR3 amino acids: CASSGGFQPQHF. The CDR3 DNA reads TGTGCCAGCAGTGGGGGGTTCCAGCCCCAGCATTTT.